The entry below describes one T cell receptor (beta chain). TCRdb reprocessed the 5' RACE reads with MiXCR, giving one entry per CDR3 protein. The sample contains approximately 21,000 distinct CDR3 sequences, more than 25% of which appear only once. Germline V CDR1 and CDR2: MNHNS, SASEGT. This CDR3 has 13 amino acids. The junction had 2 bases not matched to a gene; V was cut back by 4 bases and J by 6 bases. CD25-based Treg depletion was applied to purified naive CD4+ T cells. The chain joins TRBV6-1 to TRBJ1-2; 10 bases line up with TRBD1. The sample comprised tumor-infiltrating naive CD4+ T cells sorted from the breast tumor. Documented subset: naive CD4+ T cells, CD4+CD45RA+CD25-. The receptor was isolated from a female donor with breast cancer. CDR3 bases: TGTGCCAGCAGTGTGACAGGGGGCCATGGCTACACCTTC. Translating gives CASSVTGGHGYTF.